Presented here are 13 T cell receptor beta chains from one specimen sequenced in a study of radiotherapy plus CTLA-4 blockade in lung cancer. Measured with immunoSEQ multiplex PCR; TCRdb has only the in-frame clones, and not every one. The table has roughly 130,000 clones, more than 80% seen once; the top ten hold over 6%. This specimen was peripheral blood, taken from a patient treated with radiotherapy plus ipilimumab. Source of these receptors: a human donor with non-small cell lung cancer that progressed on radiotherapy plus ipilimumab.

J is TRBJ2-1 and V is TRBV30; 9 bases are a match to TRBD1. Germline CDR1 GTSNPN, CDR2 SVGIG (reference sequence). V shed 4 bases and J 2 bases; nucleotides not matched to a gene: 6. This CDR3 spans 15 amino acids. The CDR3 spells CAWNKHRGPYNEQFF. The CDR3 coding sequence is TGTGCCTGGAATAAACACAGGGGGCCCTACAATGAGCAGTTCTTC.

The chain combines TRBV11-3 with TRBJ2-6; no reliable D call. Germline V gene lookup returns CDR1 SGHNT and CDR2 YENEEA. The V end was cut by 5 bases, the J end by 0 bases, with 5 bases between. CDR3 length: 14 amino acids. The CDR3 is CASSPTSGANVLTF. The CDR3 DNA sequence: TGTGCCAGCAGCCCTACCTCTGGGGCCAACGTCCTGACTTTC.

The chain is built from TRBV7-9 and TRBJ1-1; 9 nucleotides agree with TRBD1. CDR3 length: 15 residues. From germline, CDR1 is SEHNR and CDR2 FQNEAQ (reference sequence). Losses at the gene ends were 7 bases for V and 5 bases for J; bases not matched to a gene: 11. CDR3 DNA: TGTGCCAGCATCGAGAGCGGACAGGGGTTAACTGAAGCTTTCTTT. It specifies CASIESGQGLTEAFF. The complete variable domain, with remaining parts taken from reference TRBV7-9 and TRBJ1-1, reads DTGVSQNPRHKITKRGQNVTFRCDPISEHNRLYWYRQTLGQGPEFLTYFQNEAQLEKSRLLSDRFSAERPKGSFSTLEIQRTEQGDSAMYLCASIESGQGLTEAFFGQGTRLTVV.

This chain uses TRBV2 with TRBJ2-7; D is tentatively TRBD1 or TRBD2 (6 bases each). CDR1 and CDR2 from the germline V gene are SNHLY and FYNNEI. V was shortened by 7 bases and J by 1 base, with 17 bases between the two germline ends. CDR3 length: 15 amino acids. The CDR3 loop is CASIVSGALSYEQYF. For the CDR3, the DNA is TGTGCCAGCATAGTTTCGGGGGCCTTGTCCTACGAGCAGTACTTC.

The genes are TRBV6-5 and TRBJ2-4; 10 bases map to TRBD1. Trimming took 2 bases from V and 0 from J; bases not matched to a gene: 1. This CDR3 spans 16 amino acids. Looked up from germline, CDR1 is MNHEY and CDR2 is SVGAGI. The CDR3 DNA reads as TGTGCCAGCAGTTACGGACAGGGGGTAGCCAAAAACATTCAGTACTTC. Translated: CASSYGQGVAKNIQYF.

The rearrangement joins TRBV7-8 to TRBJ1-4, with 11 bases fitting TRBD1. The V segment lost 5 bases and the J segment 7 bases; nucleotides outside the gene matches: 3. CDR3 length: 14 amino acids. Germline V CDR1 and CDR2: SGHVS, FQNEAQ. The chain's CDR3 is CASSRGQGGEKLFF. In nucleotides, the CDR3 is TGTGCCAGCAGCCGGGGACAGGGGGGTGAAAAACTGTTTTTT.

The CDR3 nucleotides are TGTGCCAGACAGACAGGGGATAACACTGAAGCTTTCTTT. Encoded protein: CARQTGDNTEAFF. This chain connects TRBV30 to TRBJ1-1; 8 bases align to TRBD1. Trimming removed 8 bases from V and 2 bases from J; junction bases left unmatched: 7. The CDR3 length is 13 residues. The germline V gene has CDR1 GTSNPN and CDR2 SVGIG (reference sequence).

This clone was recorded only once. The CDR3 nucleotides read TGTGCCAGCACCCTAGCGGGAGGGCGAAATGAGCAGTTCTTC. Residues: CASTLAGGRNEQFF. The chain recombines TRBV6-1 with TRBJ2-1; 12 bases are a match to TRBD2. There are 14 residues in the CDR3. After removal of 7 bases from V and 7 bases from J, the junction contained 5 bases not matched to a gene. Germline values: CDR1 MNHNS, CDR2 SASEGT.

The chain carries TRBV18 and TRBJ2-5; TRBD2 agrees at 11 bases. The CDR3 sequence is 15 residues long. Germline V lookup: CDR1 KGHSH, CDR2 LQKENI. V dropped 5 bases and J dropped 5; count of bases not matched to a gene: 7. The DNA of the CDR3 is TGTGCCAGCTCATCCCTAGCGGGAGGAGGTGAGACCCAGTACTTC. Its translation: CASSSLAGGGETQYF.

V usage is TRBV19 and J usage is TRBJ1-3; TRBD1 is a possible D gene (5 bases). CDR1 and CDR2 from the germline V gene are LNHDA and SQIVND (reference sequence). The CDR3 length is 12 residues. V shed 10 bases and J shed 4 bases, with 11 bases lying between them. Here the CDR3 DNA reads TGTGCCACCGGGACCCTAGGAAACACCATATATTTT. The encoded protein is CATGTLGNTIYF.

The gene calls are TRBV11-1 and TRBJ1-1, with D hard to call. Trimming took 3 bases from V and 5 from J, leaving 10 bases between them. This CDR3 has 13 amino acids. CDR1 and CDR2 from the germline V gene are SGHAT and FQDESV (reference sequence). CDR3 in amino acids: CASSFDKKTEAFF. The CDR3 DNA sequence: TGTGCCAGCAGCTTTGACAAGAAGACTGAAGCTTTCTTT.

V usage is TRBV19 and J usage is TRBJ2-1; perhaps TRBD1 as D (5 bases). Germline CDR1 reads LNHDA; CDR2 reads SQIVND (reference sequence). This CDR3 contains 11 residues. The V gene lost 5 bases and the J gene lost 13 bases, with 12 bases spanning the gap. CDR3 residues: CASSQLTEQFF. CDR3 in DNA: TGTGCCAGTAGTCAATTGACAGAACAGTTCTTC.

The J gene is TRBJ2-2, the V gene TRBV12-5; 8 bases match TRBD1. The CDR3 covers 15 residues. Per the germline V gene, CDR1 is LGHNT and CDR2 is FRNRAP. Trimming cost V 4 bases and J 4 bases; bases outside gene matches: 5. The chain's CDR3 is CASGSGQAGTGELFF. The CDR3, as DNA: TGTGCTAGTGGTTCGGGACAGGCGGGCACCGGGGAGCTGTTTTTT.